These 7 T cell receptor beta chains came from one sample sequenced in a study of early stage breast cancer tumors. Profiled with immunoSEQ multiplex PCR; TCRdb holds only in-frame clones, not every one. The data contain about 36,000 clones, less than 80% of them seen just once; the ten biggest clones take up over 6%. Sequences were obtained from blood. Receptors were obtained from a person between 60 and 70 years old with breast cancer.

The V call is TRBV19, the J call TRBJ1-5; TRBD1 might be the D (5 bases). Germline lookup yields CDR1 LNHDA and CDR2 SQIVND (reference sequence). CDR3 length equals 16 residues. V was pared by 3 bases and J by 5 bases, with 17 bases between. CDR3 DNA: TGTGCCAGTAGTATGATAGGGGAAGGTAAAGATCAGCCCCAGCATTTT. Translation: CASSMIGEGKDQPQHF.

This clone came up a few times. The rearrangement uses TRBV30 and TRBJ1-2; 11 nucleotides align to TRBD1. CDR3 length: 14 residues. Per germline, CDR1 GTSNPN and CDR2 SVGIG (reference sequence). V was pared by 2 bases and J by 5 bases, with 4 bases of the junction left unmatched. In DNA, the CDR3 is TGTGCCTGGAGTAAGGACAGGGGGCAATATGGCTACACCTTC. Translation: CAWSKDRGQYGYTF.

This chain connects TRBV18 to TRBJ2-5; a possible D gene is TRBD2 (6 bases). The CDR3 spans 15 residues. Trimming removed 2 bases at V and 1 base at J, with 11 bases between. Looked up from germline, CDR1 is KGHSH and CDR2 is LQKENI. The CDR3 sequence is CASSPFSSAQETQYF. As DNA, the CDR3 is TGTGCCAGCTCACCATTTTCTAGCGCCCAAGAGACCCAGTACTTC.

In this sample, this clone turned up a few times. The chain couples TRBV2 to TRBJ2-7, with TRBD2 identical over 11 bases. Germline V gives CDR1 SNHLY, CDR2 FYNNEI. The CDR3 covers 15 residues. After removal of 2 bases from V and 2 bases from J, the junction contained 2 bases not matched to a gene. The CDR3 protein is CASSERLAGPYEQYF. For the CDR3, the DNA is TGTGCCAGCAGTGAACGACTAGCGGGACCCTACGAGCAGTACTTC.

The chain couples TRBV9 to TRBJ2-6; D gene ambiguous. V dropped 3 bases and J dropped 0 bases, with 10 bases sitting between them. CDR1 SGDLS and CDR2 YYNGEE come from the germline V gene. This CDR3 region has 16 residues. The CDR3 nucleotides read TGTGCCAGCAGCGAGTTCGGTGTCTCTGGGGCCAACGTCCTGACTTTC. Translated: CASSEFGVSGANVLTF.

The chain combines TRBV19 with TRBJ1-1; D may be TRBD1 (6 bases). This CDR3 is 15 amino acids long. Between the trimmed V and J ends, which lost 3 bases and 5 bases, there was a span of 16 bases. Germline values: CDR1 LNHDA, CDR2 SQIVND (reference sequence). The CDR3 here is CASSMAGEITTEAFF. The CDR3 region has the DNA TGTGCCAGTAGTATGGCAGGGGAAATAACTACTGAAGCTTTCTTT.

The CDR3, as DNA: TGTGCCTGGAACCCGTCGGGAAGCTCCTACGAGCAGTACTTC. Translated, it gives CAWNPSGSSYEQYF. The chain joins TRBV30 to TRBJ2-7; tentatively, D is TRBD2 (5 bases). Germline CDR1 GTSNPN, CDR2 SVGIG (reference sequence). The V gene lost 4 bases and the J gene lost 0 bases, with 13 bases spanning the gap. CDR3 size: 14 residues.